These 23 T cell receptor beta chains originate from one sample sequenced in a study of radiotherapy plus CTLA-4 blockade in lung cancer. The protocol was immunoSEQ multiplex PCR, while the TCRdb copy is restricted to in-frame clones and leaves out a portion. The sample has around 90,000 clones; 83% are singletons. The starting material was peripheral blood, obtained from a patient treated with radiotherapy plus ipilimumab. Every receptor here comes from a human donor with non-small cell lung cancer who had stable disease on radiotherapy plus ipilimumab.

For the CDR3, the DNA is TGCGCCAGCAGCTTGGCCGTGGACCAGCCGGGTGAGCAGTTCTTC. It is translated as CASSLAVDQPGEQFF. This chain connects TRBV5-1 to TRBJ2-1; D uncertain. The CDR3 runs to 15 residues. Trimming left V 0 bases short and J 9 bases short, with 16 bases between. Germline CDR1 and CDR2: SGHRS and YFSETQ. Complete variable domain (other parts from reference TRBV5-1 and TRBJ2-1): KAGVTQTPRYLIKTRGQQVTLSCSPISGHRSVSWYQQTPGQGLQFLFEYFSETQRNKGNFPGRFSGRQFSNSRSEMNVSTLELGDSALYLCASSLAVDQPGEQFFGPGTRLTVL.

This chain uses TRBV28 with TRBJ1-3; no definite D call. The germline CDR1 and CDR2 sequences are MDHEN and SYDVKM. With 2 bases removed from V and 0 bases from J, the gap between germline ends came to 8 bases. This CDR3 has 15 amino acids. The CDR3 region has the DNA TGTGCCAGCAGTTTAACGGTGGGCTCTGGAAACACCATATATTTT. Translation: CASSLTVGSGNTIYF. The variable domain in full, with the rest retrieved from reference TRBV28 and TRBJ1-3, is DVKVTQSSRYLVKRTGEKVFLECVQDMDHENMFWYRQDPGLGLRLIYFSYDVKMKEKGDIPEGYSVSREKKERFSLILESASTNQTSMYLCASSLTVGSGNTIYFGEGSWLTVV.

This clone was seen only a few times. The rearrangement links TRBV28 to TRBJ2-2; 16 bases map to TRBD2. V shed 6 bases and J 6 bases; nucleotides not matched to a gene: 19. The CDR3 has 21 residues. The germline CDR1 and CDR2 sequences are MDHEN and SYDVKM. CDR3 sequence: CASRPLVGLAGGSRNPGELFF. In DNA form, the CDR3 reads TGTGCCAGCAGACCCCTGGTGGGACTAGCGGGAGGGTCCCGTAACCCCGGGGAGCTGTTTTTT.

This chain joins TRBV2 and TRBJ2-1; TRBD2 matches 8 bases. CDR1 and CDR2 from the germline V gene are SNHLY and FYNNEI. Unmatched junction bases numbered 10, after V lost 3 bases and J lost 15 bases. CDR3 length: 13 amino acids. CDR3 nucleotides: TGTGCCAGCAGTGAGAAAGGCGGGAGGCCCCTGTTCTTC. Encoded protein: CASSEKGGRPLFF.

The CDR3 region has the DNA TGCGCCAGCAGCTATCCCCAGGGGGCTAATACAGATACGCAGTATTTT. This encodes CASSYPQGANTDTQYF. The chain uses TRBV5-1 and TRBJ2-3, with TRBD1 matching over 8 bases. The V and J ends lost 3 bases and 3 bases, in that order; junction bases with no gene match: 9. The germline V gene has CDR1 SGHRS and CDR2 YFSETQ. The CDR3 loop spans 16 amino acids.

The chain carries TRBV7-9 and TRBJ2-5; TRBD2 aligns across 7 bases. CDR3 length: 15 amino acids. With V trimmed by 5 bases and J by 7 bases, 13 bases remained unmatched. Germline lookup yields CDR1 SEHNR and CDR2 FQNEAQ (reference sequence). The CDR3 sequence: CASSPGTTRDGTQYF. In DNA, the CDR3 is TGTGCCAGCAGCCCGGGGACTACCCGGGACGGGACCCAGTACTTC.

The chain combines TRBV10-2 with TRBJ2-1; TRBD1 matches at 10 bases. The ends lost 2 bases at V and 9 bases at J; junction bases unmatched: 10. The CDR3 runs 16 residues. Germline V gives CDR1 WSHSY, CDR2 SAAADI. CDR3 protein: CASSEASGQGSIEQFF. The CDR3 DNA reads TGCGCCAGCAGTGAGGCCTCGGGACAGGGGTCGATTGAGCAGTTCTTC.

The chain has TRBV7-2 and TRBJ2-5; 8 bases agree with TRBD1. V lost 4 bases to trimming and J lost 4 bases; unmatched junction nucleotides: 8. Germline assignment: CDR1 SGHTA and CDR2 FQGNSA. The CDR3 contains 15 residues. The CDR3 spells CASSSQLDRVETQYF. The CDR3 nucleotides are TGTGCCAGCAGCTCCCAATTGGACAGGGTAGAGACCCAGTACTTC.

The J gene is TRBJ2-1, the V gene TRBV30; 7 bases match TRBD1. With V trimmed by 5 bases and J by 4 bases, 11 bases remained unmatched. The CDR3 consists of 15 residues. CDR1 GTSNPN and CDR2 SVGIG come from the germline V gene (reference sequence). In nucleotides, the CDR3 is TGTGCCTGGGCCAGAGGGGGCCAGGGGTACAATGAGCAGTTCTTC. This gives the protein CAWARGGQGYNEQFF.

V is TRBV9 and J is TRBJ1-6, with D possibly being TRBD1 (5 bases). Trimming removed 0 bases at V and 14 bases at J, with 12 bases between. Germline values: CDR1 SGDLS, CDR2 YYNGEE. The CDR3 loop spans 13 amino acids. DNA of the CDR3: TGTGCCAGCAGCGTAGCGACAGATTCGACCCTCCACTTT. Amino acids: CASSVATDSTLHF.

A word on this clone: Its ends do not fully match the called genes, so a read error is possible. This sequence joins TRBV7-7 and TRBJ2-7; TRBD1 aligns across 7 bases. The CDR3 has 13 residues. Germline lookup yields CDR1 SSHAT and CDR2 FNYEAQ (reference sequence). CDR3 protein: CASSQGQLYEQYF. In DNA form, the CDR3 reads TGTGCTAGCAGTCAGGGACAGCTCTACGAGCAGTACTTC.

In its sample, this clone was seen a few times. The chain carries TRBV15 and TRBJ1-1, with a tentative D call TRBD1 (5 bases). The CDR3 extends over 13 amino acids. CDR1 and CDR2 from the germline V gene are LNHNV and YYDKDF (reference sequence). V lost 1 base and J lost 11, with 14 bases in between. The CDR3 DNA reads TGTGCCACCAGCAGAGGCGGGGCCGAGAGGGCTTTCTTT. Translated, it gives CATSRGGAERAFF.

J is TRBJ2-1 and V is TRBV14, with D uncertain. The CDR3 covers 12 residues. Germline values: CDR1 SGHDN, CDR2 FVKESK. Trimming took off 5 bases at V and 14 bases at J, with 16 bases between the two ends. DNA for the CDR3: TGTGCCAGCAGCTCGACCCGGGTCCGGGAGTTCTTC. Translation: CASSSTRVREFF.

V usage is TRBV29-1 and J usage is TRBJ1-4; no firm D call. There are 14 residues in the CDR3. The germline V and J ends were trimmed by 3 bases and 0 bases, with 8 bases remaining between them. The V gene's germline CDR1 is SQVTM and CDR2 ANQGSEA. The chain's CDR3 is CSVDRPPTNEKLFF. The CDR3 DNA follows: TGCAGCGTTGACAGGCCCCCAACTAATGAAAAACTGTTTTTT.

CDR3 in DNA: TGCAGTGCTAGACTAGCTGGCGAGCAGTACTTC. Its protein product is CSARLAGEQYF. V is TRBV20-1 and J is TRBJ2-7; tentative D call: TRBD2 (5 bases). The germline V and J ends were trimmed by 2 bases and 6 bases, with 8 bases remaining between them. Germline CDR1 DFQATT, CDR2 SNEGSKA (reference sequence). This CDR3 region has 11 residues.

The chain carries TRBV6-5 and TRBJ1-4, with 8 bases lining up with TRBD1. Germline CDR1 reads MNHEY; CDR2 reads SVGAGI. The CDR3 is 14 amino acids. Germline trimming cut 5 bases from V and 4 bases from J; bases unmatched to any gene: 3. CDR3 residues: CASSRQGSNEKLFF. CDR3 nucleotide sequence: TGTGCCAGCAGTCGACAGGGGAGTAATGAAAAACTGTTTTTT.

The chain uses TRBV2 and TRBJ1-5, with unresolved D. Germline lookup yields CDR1 SNHLY and CDR2 FYNNEI. This CDR3 has 14 amino acids. V was trimmed by 6 bases and J by 1 base, leaving 10 bases between them. The CDR3 is CASSSDASNQPQHF. The CDR3 nucleotides are TGTGCCAGCAGCTCCGACGCGAGCAATCAGCCCCAGCATTTT.

This chain links TRBV7-9 with TRBJ2-7; D not certain. The CDR3 covers 14 residues. Between the trimmed V and J ends, which lost 4 bases and 5 bases, there was a span of 15 bases. The germline gives CDR1 SEHNR, CDR2 FQNEAQ (reference sequence). The CDR3 nucleotides read TGTGCCAGCAGCTCGTCGGCCGATCGGCACGAGCAGTACTTC. Residues: CASSSSADRHEQYF.

The chain has TRBV28 and TRBJ2-6; D not certain. CDR3 length: 16 residues. The V and J ends lost 5 bases and 0 bases respectively, with 11 bases between them. CDR1 is MDHEN and CDR2 is SYDVKM in the germline V gene. The CDR3 spells CASSASLGSGANVLTF. CDR3 DNA: TGTGCCAGCAGTGCATCACTGGGCTCTGGGGCCAACGTCCTGACTTTC.

The chain employs TRBV11-1 and TRBJ1-2, with D perhaps TRBD1 (5 bases). With 3 bases removed from V and 3 bases from J, the gap between germline ends came to 20 bases. Germline loops: CDR1 SGHAT, CDR2 FQDESV (reference sequence). The CDR3 contains 17 residues. The CDR3 loop is CASSLGGNLGLDYGYTF. The CDR3 DNA follows: TGTGCCAGCAGCTTGGGGGGAAATTTGGGTTTGGACTATGGCTACACCTTC.

The rearrangement links TRBV6-6 to TRBJ2-7, with D unresolved. Germline CDR1 and CDR2: MNHNY and SVGAGI (reference sequence). The V end lost 4 bases, the J end lost 0 bases, and 10 bases lay between the germline ends. This CDR3 has 14 residues. This chain's CDR3 is CASSLDRYSYEQYF. Here the CDR3 DNA reads TGTGCCAGCAGTTTGGACCGATACTCCTACGAGCAGTACTTC.

This chain links TRBV5-1 with TRBJ2-1, with TRBD2 matching over 10 bases. The CDR3 contains 15 residues. V lost 1 base and J lost 9; bases outside the gene matches: 7. Germline V gene sequence: CDR1 SGHRS, CDR2 YFSETQ. The CDR3 loop is CASSLISGGAGEQFF. CDR3 DNA: TGCGCCAGCAGCTTGATCAGCGGGGGGGCAGGTGAGCAGTTCTTC.

The V call is TRBV6-1, the J call TRBJ2-1; 10 nucleotides line up with TRBD1. CDR3 length: 15 residues. J lost 5 bases, V lost 5 bases, and 6 bases had no gene match. In germline, CDR1 is MNHNS, CDR2 SASEGT. Here the CDR3 reads CASSNRQGAHNEQFF. As DNA, the CDR3 is TGTGCCAGCAGTAATCGACAGGGGGCCCACAATGAGCAGTTCTTC.